This TCR beta chain originates from a study of T cells after yellow fever vaccination. The CDR3 contains 13 residues. V lost 5 bases and J lost 7, with 12 bases in between. The germline V gene encodes CDR1 PRHDT and CDR2 FYEKMQ (reference sequence). Whole-study findings and limits: Repertoires sorted by FACS could include abundant clonotypes that are contaminants from the bulk population.

A universal primer site and UMIs were added as TCR cDNA was made by 5'RACE template switching. Using its own MiXCR run on the 5' RACE reads, TCRdb lists one record per CDR3 protein. The repertoire holds around 530,000 distinct CDR3 sequences, with about a sixth as singletons. Ten or more counts support this clonotype. Its cognate antigen is unknown. The sequence was obtained from a man aged 18 to 30 who received the YFV17D yellow fever vaccine. Sequences were derived from PBMCs, sampled roughly 5 days after the first yellow fever vaccination. The chain is built from TRBV13 and TRBJ2-1, with TRBD1 as a possible D gene (5 bases). CDR3 in amino acids: CASSANQGNEQFF. The CDR3 DNA follows: TGTGCCAGCAGCGCTAATCAGGGAAATGAGCAGTTCTTC. The variable domain in full, with the rest retrieved from reference TRBV13 and TRBJ2-1, is AAGVIQSPRHLIKEKRETATLKCYPIPRHDTVYWYQQGPGQDPQFLISFYEKMQSDKGSIPDRFSAQQFSDYHSELNMSSLELGDSALYFCASSANQGNEQFFGPGTRLTVL.